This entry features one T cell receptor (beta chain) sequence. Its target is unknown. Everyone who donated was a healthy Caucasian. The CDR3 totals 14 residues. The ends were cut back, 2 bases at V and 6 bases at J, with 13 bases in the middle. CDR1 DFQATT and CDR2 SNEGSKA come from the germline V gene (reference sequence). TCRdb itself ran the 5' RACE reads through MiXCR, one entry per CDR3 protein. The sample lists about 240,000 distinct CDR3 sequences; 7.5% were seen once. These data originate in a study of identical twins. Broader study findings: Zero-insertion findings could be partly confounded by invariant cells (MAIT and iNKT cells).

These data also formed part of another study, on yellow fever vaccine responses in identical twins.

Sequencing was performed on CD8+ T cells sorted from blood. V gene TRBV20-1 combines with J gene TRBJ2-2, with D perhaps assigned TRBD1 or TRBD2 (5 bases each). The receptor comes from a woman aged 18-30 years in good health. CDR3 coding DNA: TGCAGTGCTAGACGAGGGGTCGAGGCCGGGGAGCTGTTTTTT. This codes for CSARRGVEAGELFF.